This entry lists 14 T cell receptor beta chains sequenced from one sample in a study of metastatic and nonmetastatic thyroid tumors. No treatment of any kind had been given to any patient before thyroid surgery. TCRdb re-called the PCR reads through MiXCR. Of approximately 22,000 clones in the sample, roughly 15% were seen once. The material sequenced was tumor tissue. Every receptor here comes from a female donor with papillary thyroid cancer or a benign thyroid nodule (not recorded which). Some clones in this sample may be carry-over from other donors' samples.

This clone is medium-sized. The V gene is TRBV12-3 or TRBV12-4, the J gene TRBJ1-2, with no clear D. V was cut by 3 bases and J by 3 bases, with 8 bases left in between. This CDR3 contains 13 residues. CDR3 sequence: CASSFEGYYGYTF. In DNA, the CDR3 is TGTGCCAGCAGTTTTGAAGGGTACTATGGCTACACCTTC.

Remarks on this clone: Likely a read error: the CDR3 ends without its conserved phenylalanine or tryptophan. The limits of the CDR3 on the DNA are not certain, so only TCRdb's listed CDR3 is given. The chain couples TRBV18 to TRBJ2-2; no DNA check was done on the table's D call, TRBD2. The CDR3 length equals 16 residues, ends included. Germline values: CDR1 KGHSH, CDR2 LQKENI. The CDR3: CASSPPGTSLTGELFS.

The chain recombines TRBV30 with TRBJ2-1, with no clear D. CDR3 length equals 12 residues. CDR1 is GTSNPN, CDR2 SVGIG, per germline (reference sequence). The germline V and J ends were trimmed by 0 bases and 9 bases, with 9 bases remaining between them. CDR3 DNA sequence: TGTGCCTGGAGTGTAAATGGAAGTGAGCAGTTCTTC. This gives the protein CAWSVNGSEQFF.

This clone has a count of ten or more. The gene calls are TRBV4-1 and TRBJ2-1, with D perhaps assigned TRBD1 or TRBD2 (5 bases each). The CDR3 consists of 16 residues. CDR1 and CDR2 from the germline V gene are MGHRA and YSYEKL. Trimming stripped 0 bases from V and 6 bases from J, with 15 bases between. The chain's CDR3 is CASSQDHQLRGNEQFF. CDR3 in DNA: TGCGCCAGCAGCCAAGATCACCAGCTGAGGGGCAATGAGCAGTTCTTC.

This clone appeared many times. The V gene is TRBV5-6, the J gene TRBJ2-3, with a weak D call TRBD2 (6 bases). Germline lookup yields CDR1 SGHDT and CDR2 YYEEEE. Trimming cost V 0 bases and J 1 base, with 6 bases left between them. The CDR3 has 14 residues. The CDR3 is CASSLAGGTDTQYF. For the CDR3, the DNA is TGTGCCAGCAGCTTGGCGGGGGGCACAGATACGCAGTATTTT.

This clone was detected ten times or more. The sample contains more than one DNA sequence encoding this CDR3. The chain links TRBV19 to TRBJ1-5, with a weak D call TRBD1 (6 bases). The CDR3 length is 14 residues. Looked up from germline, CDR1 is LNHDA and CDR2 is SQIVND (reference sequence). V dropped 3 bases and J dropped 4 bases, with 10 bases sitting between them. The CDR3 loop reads CASSMSRGNQPQHF. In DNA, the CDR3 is TGTGCCAGTAGTATGTCCAGGGGTAATCAGCCCCAGCATTTT.

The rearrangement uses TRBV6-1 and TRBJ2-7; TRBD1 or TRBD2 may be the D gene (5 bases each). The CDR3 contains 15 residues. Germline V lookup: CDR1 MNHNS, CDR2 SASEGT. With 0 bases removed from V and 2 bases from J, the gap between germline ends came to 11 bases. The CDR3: CASSEAGTGTYEQYF. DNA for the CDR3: TGTGCCAGCAGTGAAGCCGGGACCGGGACCTACGAGCAGTACTTC.

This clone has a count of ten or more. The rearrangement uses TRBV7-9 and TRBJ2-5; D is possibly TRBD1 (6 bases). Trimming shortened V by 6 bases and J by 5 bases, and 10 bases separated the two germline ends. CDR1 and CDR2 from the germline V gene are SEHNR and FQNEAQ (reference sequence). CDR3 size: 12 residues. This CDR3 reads CASRNRVETQYF. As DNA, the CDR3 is TGTGCCAGCAGGAACAGGGTGGAGACCCAGTACTTC. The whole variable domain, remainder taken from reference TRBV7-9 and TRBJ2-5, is DTGVSQNPRHKITKRGQNVTFRCDPISEHNRLYWYRQTLGQGPEFLTYFQNEAQLEKSRLLSDRFSAERPKGSFSTLEIQRTEQGDSAMYLCASRNRVETQYFGPGTRLLVL.

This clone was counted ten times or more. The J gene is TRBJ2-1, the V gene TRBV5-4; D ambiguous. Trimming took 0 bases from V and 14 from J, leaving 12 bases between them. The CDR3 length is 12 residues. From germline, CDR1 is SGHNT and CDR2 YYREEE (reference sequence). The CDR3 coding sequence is TGTGCCAGCAGCTTGGCGGGTCAGTGGGAGTTCTTC. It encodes CASSLAGQWEFF. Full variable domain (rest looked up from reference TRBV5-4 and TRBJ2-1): ETGVTQSPTHLIKTRGQQVTLRCSSQSGHNTVSWYQQALGQGPQFIFQYYREEENGRGNFPPRFSGLQFPNYSSELNVNALELDDSALYLCASSLAGQWEFFGPGTRLTVL.

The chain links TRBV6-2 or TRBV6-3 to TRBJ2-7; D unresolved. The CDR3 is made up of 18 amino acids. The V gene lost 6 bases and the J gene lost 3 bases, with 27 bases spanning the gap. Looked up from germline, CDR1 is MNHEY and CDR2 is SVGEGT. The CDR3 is CASRLPLVWGAGVYEQYF. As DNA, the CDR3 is TGTGCCAGCAGACTACCCCTCGTCTGGGGTGCAGGAGTCTACGAGCAGTACTTC.

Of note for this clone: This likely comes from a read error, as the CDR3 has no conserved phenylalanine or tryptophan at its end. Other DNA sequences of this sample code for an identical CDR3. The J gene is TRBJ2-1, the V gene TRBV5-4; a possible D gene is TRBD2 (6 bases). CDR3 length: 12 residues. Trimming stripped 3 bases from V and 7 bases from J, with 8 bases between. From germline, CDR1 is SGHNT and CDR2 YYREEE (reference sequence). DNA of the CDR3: TGTGCCAGCAGCTCTGGGAGGAATGAGCAGTTCCTC. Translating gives CASSSGRNEQFL.

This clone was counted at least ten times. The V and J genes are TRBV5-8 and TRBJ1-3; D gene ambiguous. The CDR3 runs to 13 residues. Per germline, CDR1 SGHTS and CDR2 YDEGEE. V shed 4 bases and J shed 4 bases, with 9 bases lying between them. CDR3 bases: TGTGCCAGCAGCCGGACGAGGGGAAACACCATATATTTT. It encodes CASSRTRGNTIYF.

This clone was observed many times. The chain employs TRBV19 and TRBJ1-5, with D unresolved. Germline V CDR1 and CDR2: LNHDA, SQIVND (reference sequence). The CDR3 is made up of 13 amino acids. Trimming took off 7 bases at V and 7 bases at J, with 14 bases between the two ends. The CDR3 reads CASKDRLEQPQHF. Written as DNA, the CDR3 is TGTGCCAGTAAGGACCGCCTTGAGCAGCCCCAGCATTTT.

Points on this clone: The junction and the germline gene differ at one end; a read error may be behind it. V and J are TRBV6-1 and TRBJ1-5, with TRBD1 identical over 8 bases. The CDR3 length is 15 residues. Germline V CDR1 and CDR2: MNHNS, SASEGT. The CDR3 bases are TGTGCCAGCAGAACCGGGACAGGATGGAATCAGCCCCATCATTTT. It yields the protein CASRTGTGWNQPHHF.